The clone carrying this T cell receptor beta chain was seen a few times. Clones were read by immunoSEQ multiplex PCR, and TCRdb kept only the in-frame ones, dropping some. The repertoire includes approximately 48,000 clones, roughly 90% of them detected once, and roughly 3% sits in the top ten. This entry belongs to a study of T cell changes during pregnancy in multiple sclerosis. Sequenced material: CD8+ T cells from peripheral blood mononuclear cells, taken before pregnancy. The sequence was collected from a female donor with multiple sclerosis, enrolled in a pregnancy study.

DNA of the CDR3: TGTGCCAGCAGCCCCCGCCGACAGGGCATCTACGAGCAGTACTTC. Its translation is CASSPRRQGIYEQYF. The gene calls are TRBV13 and TRBJ2-7; 7 positions agree with TRBD1. Germline-derived CDR1 and CDR2 are PRHDT and FYEKMQ (reference sequence). V dropped 5 bases and J dropped 3; count of bases not matched to a gene: 10. The CDR3 runs to 15 residues.